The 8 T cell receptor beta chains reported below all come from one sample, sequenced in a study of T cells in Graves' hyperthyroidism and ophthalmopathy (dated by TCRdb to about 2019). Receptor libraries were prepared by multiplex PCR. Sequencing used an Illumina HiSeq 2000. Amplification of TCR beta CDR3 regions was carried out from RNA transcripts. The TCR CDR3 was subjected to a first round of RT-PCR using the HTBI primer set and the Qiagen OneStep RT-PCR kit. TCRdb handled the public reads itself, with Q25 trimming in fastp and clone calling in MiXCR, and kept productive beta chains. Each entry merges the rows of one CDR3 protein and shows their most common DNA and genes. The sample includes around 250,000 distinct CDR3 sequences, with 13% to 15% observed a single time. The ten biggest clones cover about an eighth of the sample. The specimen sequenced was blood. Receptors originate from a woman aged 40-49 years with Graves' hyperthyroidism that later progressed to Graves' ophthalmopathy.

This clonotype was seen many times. CDR3 coding DNA: TGTGCCAGTAGTACGACAGGGGGTATGAATGAGCAGTTCTTC. Protein: CASSTTGGMNEQFF. The chain uses TRBV19 and TRBJ2-1; 9 nucleotides align to TRBD1. With V trimmed by 4 bases and J by 7 bases, 5 bases remained unmatched. The CDR3 consists of 14 residues. In germline, CDR1 is LNHDA, CDR2 SQIVND (reference sequence).

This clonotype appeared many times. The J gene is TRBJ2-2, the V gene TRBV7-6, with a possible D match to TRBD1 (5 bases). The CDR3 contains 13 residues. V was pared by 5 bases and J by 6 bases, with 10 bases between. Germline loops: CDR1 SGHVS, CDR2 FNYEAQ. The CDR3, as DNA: TGTGCCAGCAGCGCGACAGTCCCCGGGGAGCTGTTTTTT. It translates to CASSATVPGELFF. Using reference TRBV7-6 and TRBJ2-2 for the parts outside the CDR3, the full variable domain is GAGVSQSPRYKVTKRGQDVALRCDPISGHVSLYWYRQALGQGPEFLTYFNYEAQQDKSGLPNDRFSAERPEGSISTLTIQRTEQRDSAMYRCASSATVPGELFFGEGSRLTVL.

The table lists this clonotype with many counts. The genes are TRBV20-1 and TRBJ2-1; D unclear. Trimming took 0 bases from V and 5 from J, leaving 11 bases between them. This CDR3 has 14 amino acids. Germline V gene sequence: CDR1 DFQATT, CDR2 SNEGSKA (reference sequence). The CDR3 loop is CSARESVKNNEQFF. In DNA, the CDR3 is TGCAGTGCTAGAGAATCTGTAAAGAACAATGAGCAGTTCTTC.

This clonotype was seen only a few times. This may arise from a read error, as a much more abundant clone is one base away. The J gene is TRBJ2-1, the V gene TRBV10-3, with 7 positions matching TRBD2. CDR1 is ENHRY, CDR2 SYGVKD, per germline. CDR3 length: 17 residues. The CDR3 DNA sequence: TGTGCCATCAGTGTTAACGGGAGGACCCTTAGGGCCAATGAGCGGTTCTTC. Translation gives CAISVNGRTLRANERFF.

CDR3 DNA sequence: TGTGCCAGTAGTATCACTAGCGGGATGAACGCTGAGACCCAGTACTTC. The encoded protein is CASSITSGMNAETQYF. The chain links TRBV19 to TRBJ2-5; 10 bases are a match to TRBD2. Germline trimming cut 3 bases from V and 5 bases from J; bases unmatched to any gene: 9. The germline gives CDR1 LNHDA, CDR2 SQIVND (reference sequence). CDR3 length: 16 residues.

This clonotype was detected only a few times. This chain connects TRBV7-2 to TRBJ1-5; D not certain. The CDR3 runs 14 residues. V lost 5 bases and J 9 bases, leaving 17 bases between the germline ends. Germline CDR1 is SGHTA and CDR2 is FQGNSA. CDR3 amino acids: CASSNWAGHGPQHF. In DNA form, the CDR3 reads TGTGCCAGCAGCAACTGGGCAGGCCATGGGCCCCAGCATTTT.

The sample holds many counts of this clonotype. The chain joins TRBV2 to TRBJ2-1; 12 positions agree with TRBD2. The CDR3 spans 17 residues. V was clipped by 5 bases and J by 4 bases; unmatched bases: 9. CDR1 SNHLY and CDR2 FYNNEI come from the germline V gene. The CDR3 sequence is CASSPPSGRAEYNEQFF. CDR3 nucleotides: TGTGCCAGCAGTCCTCCTAGCGGGAGGGCCGAATACAATGAGCAGTTCTTC. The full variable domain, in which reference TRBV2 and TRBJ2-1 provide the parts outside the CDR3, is EPEVTQTPSHQVTQMGQEVILRCVPISNHLYFYWYRQILGQKVEFLVSFYNNEISEKSEIFDDQFSVERPDGSNFTLKIRSTKLEDSAMYFCASSPPSGRAEYNEQFFGPGTRLTVL.

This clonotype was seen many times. The DNA for the CDR3 is TGTGCCAGCAGTTCGCCCCGGGACAGCTCTGGGGCCAACGTCCTGACTTTC. The encoded protein is CASSSPRDSSGANVLTF. The V and J genes are TRBV28 and TRBJ2-6, with 7 bases identical to TRBD1. Germline V lookup: CDR1 MDHEN, CDR2 SYDVKM. The CDR3 runs to 17 residues. V was clipped by 4 bases and J by 0 bases; unmatched bases: 6.